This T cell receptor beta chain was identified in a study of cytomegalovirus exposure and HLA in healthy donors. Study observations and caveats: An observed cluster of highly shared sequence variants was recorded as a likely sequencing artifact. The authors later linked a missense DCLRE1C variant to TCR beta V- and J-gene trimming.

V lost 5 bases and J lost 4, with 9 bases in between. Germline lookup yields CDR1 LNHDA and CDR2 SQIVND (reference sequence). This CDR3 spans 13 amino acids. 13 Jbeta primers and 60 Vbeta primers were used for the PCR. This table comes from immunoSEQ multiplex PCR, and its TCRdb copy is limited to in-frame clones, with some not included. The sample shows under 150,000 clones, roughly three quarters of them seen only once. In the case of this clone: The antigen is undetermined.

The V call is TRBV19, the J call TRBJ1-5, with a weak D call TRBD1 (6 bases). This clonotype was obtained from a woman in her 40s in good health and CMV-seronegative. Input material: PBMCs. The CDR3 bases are TGTGCCAGTAGTCAGGACAGTAATCAGCCCCAGCATTTT. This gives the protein CASSQDSNQPQHF.